The 18 T cell receptor beta chains below were found in one sample sequenced in a study of vaccination effects on CD4 cells after COVID-19. Assay: immunoSEQ multiplex PCR; the TCRdb copy retains only in-frame clones and omits some. The data show 26,000 or so clones, roughly four fifths seen once. The antigens these receptors bind are not known. Sequencing followed a ViraFEST assay step that expanded antigen-specific CD4+ T cells with viral peptide pools. Following culture for around 10 days, CD4+ T cells were isolated. The participants, recipients of two vaccine doses, got either BNT162b2 or mRNA-1273. The sample consisted of CD4+ T cells from PBMCs cultured with HCoV-NL63 spike peptides, taken after COVID-19 vaccination. The source is a human donor who received a COVID-19 vaccine. Some clones in this sample may be carry-over from other donors' samples.

V gene TRBV7-2 combines with J gene TRBJ1-2; a weak D match, TRBD1 (6 bases). The CDR3 is 14 residues long. Germline V gives CDR1 SGHTA, CDR2 FQGNSA. Trimming stripped 1 base from V and 8 bases from J, with 14 bases between. The CDR3 protein is CASSLEQGVGGYTF. For the CDR3, the DNA is TGTGCCAGCAGCTTAGAACAGGGAGTGGGCGGCTACACCTTC.

The rearrangement joins TRBV24-1 to TRBJ2-1; 9 nucleotides agree with TRBD1. This CDR3 has 16 residues. The V gene end was trimmed by 4 bases and the J gene end by 7 bases; junction bases not matched to a gene: 10. Germline V gene data show CDR1 as KGHDR and CDR2 as SFDVKD. This chain's CDR3 is CATSDTDRGVGNEQFF. In DNA form, the CDR3 reads TGTGCCACCAGTGACACGGACAGGGGAGTGGGGAATGAGCAGTTCTTC.

This chain uses TRBV5-1 with TRBJ2-1, with 9 nucleotides matching TRBD2. In germline, CDR1 is SGHRS, CDR2 YFSETQ. This CDR3 spans 15 amino acids. V lost 1 base and J lost 5; bases outside the gene matches: 4. For the CDR3, the DNA is TGCGCCAGCAGCTTGCCCAGCGGGGGGAACAATGAGCAGTTCTTC. It specifies CASSLPSGGNNEQFF.

The CDR3 protein is CAWSRDRVNTGELFF. CDR3 sequence (DNA): TGTGCCTGGAGTCGGGACAGGGTAAACACCGGGGAGCTGTTTTTT. The V call is TRBV30, the J call TRBJ2-2, with TRBD1 matching 9 bases. The CDR3 has 15 residues. Per the germline V gene, CDR1 is GTSNPN and CDR2 is SVGIG (reference sequence). The ends lost 2 bases at V and 2 bases at J; junction bases unmatched: 3. Full variable domain (missing parts from reference TRBV30 and TRBJ2-2): SQTIHQWPATLVQPVGSPLSLECTVEGTSNPNLYWYRQAAGRGLQLLFYSVGIGQISSEVPQNLSASRPQDRQFILSSKKLLLSDSGFYLCAWSRDRVNTGELFFGEGSRLTVL.

The CDR3 spells CASSTTRDSTEAFF. CDR3 nucleotide sequence: TGTGCCAGCAGTACGACCCGGGACAGCACTGAAGCTTTCTTT. The chain is built from TRBV6-5 and TRBJ1-1; TRBD1 matches 7 bases. The germline V gene has CDR1 MNHEY and CDR2 SVGAGI. V gave up 5 bases and J gave up 4 bases; unmatched junction bases: 7. The length of the CDR3 is 14 residues.

V is TRBV12-3 or TRBV12-4 and J is TRBJ1-2, with unresolved D. The V end was cut by 8 bases, the J end by 2 bases, with 6 bases between. The CDR3 length is 11 residues. The CDR3 loop is CASGMNYGYTF. The CDR3 DNA follows: TGTGCCAGCGGGATGAACTATGGCTACACCTTC.

The chain has TRBV5-8 and TRBJ1-5, with a possible D match to TRBD1 (6 bases). The germline CDR1 and CDR2 sequences are SGHTS and YDEGEE. The CDR3 totals 15 residues. The V gene lost 4 bases and the J gene lost 5 bases, with 16 bases spanning the gap. CDR3 residues: CASSPGPNRDQPQHF. The CDR3 DNA follows: TGTGCCAGCAGCCCAGGACCGAACAGGGATCAGCCCCAGCATTTT.

This clone was seen a few times. The J gene is TRBJ2-1, the V gene TRBV5-4, with 8 bases fitting TRBD1. Germline V CDR1 and CDR2: SGHNT, YYREEE (reference sequence). V shed 4 bases and J 5 bases; nucleotides not matched to a gene: 8. CDR3 length: 15 amino acids. The CDR3 DNA reads as TGTGCCAGCAGCCAAGGGACAGGCCACCACAATGAGCAGTTCTTC. Protein sequence: CASSQGTGHHNEQFF.

This chain uses TRBV9 with TRBJ1-2, with D possibly TRBD1 on 6 matching bases. From germline, CDR1 is SGDLS and CDR2 YYNGEE. The V end was cut by 0 bases, the J end by 8 bases, with 11 bases between. The CDR3 runs 13 residues. The CDR3 reads CASSVAQGGGYTF. The CDR3 DNA is TGTGCCAGCAGCGTAGCACAGGGAGGCGGCTACACCTTC.

The rearrangement links TRBV10-2 to TRBJ2-5; 9 bases match TRBD1. There are 14 residues in the CDR3. CDR1 and CDR2 (germline): WSHSY, SAAADI. The J segment lost 1 base and the V segment lost 6 bases, leaving 3 bases of the junction unmatched. CDR3 in amino acids: CASSGTGRQETQYF. Here the CDR3 DNA reads TGCGCCAGCAGCGGGACAGGGCGCCAAGAGACCCAGTACTTC.

This rearrangement joins TRBV27 to TRBJ2-4; the D gene is possibly TRBD2 (6 bases). The CDR3 is made up of 13 amino acids. The V end was cut by 3 bases, the J end by 6 bases, with 9 bases between. Germline lookup yields CDR1 MNHEY and CDR2 SMNVEV (reference sequence). The CDR3 loop reads CASSLRGVNIQYF. The CDR3 DNA is TGTGCCAGCAGTTTGCGCGGGGTAAACATTCAGTACTTC.

A single count supports this clone. This sequence joins TRBV5-1 and TRBJ2-5, with TRBD2 as a possible D gene (7 bases). The CDR3 totals 14 residues. Germline lookup yields CDR1 SGHRS and CDR2 YFSETQ. V gave up 0 bases and J gave up 3 bases, with 9 bases separating them. The CDR3 DNA reads TGCGCCAGCAGCTTGGCGGGGGGCGAAGAGACCCAGTACTTC. Encoded protein: CASSLAGGEETQYF. Using reference TRBV5-1 and TRBJ2-5 for the parts outside the CDR3, the full variable domain is KAGVTQTPRYLIKTRGQQVTLSCSPISGHRSVSWYQQTPGQGLQFLFEYFSETQRNKGNFPGRFSGRQFSNSRSEMNVSTLELGDSALYLCASSLAGGEETQYFGPGTRLLVL.

The chain recombines TRBV28 with TRBJ2-4, with 11 bases aligning to TRBD1. The CDR3 is made up of 16 amino acids. V shed 3 bases, J shed 6 bases, and the junction held 7 bases outside the gene matches. In germline, CDR1 is MDHEN, CDR2 SYDVKM. CDR3 protein: CASSFPRDRGTNIQYF. CDR3 nucleotide sequence: TGTGCCAGCAGTTTCCCCCGGGACAGGGGGACAAACATTCAGTACTTC.

The V and J genes are TRBV5-1 and TRBJ2-5, with unresolved D. Per the germline V gene, CDR1 is SGHRS and CDR2 is YFSETQ. This CDR3 spans 14 amino acids. Trimming stripped 0 bases from V and 5 bases from J, with 11 bases between. The chain's CDR3 is CASSLDSSTETQYF. Here the CDR3 DNA reads TGCGCCAGCAGCTTGGATTCCAGCACTGAGACCCAGTACTTC.

This clone was seen just once. The chain uses TRBV18 and TRBJ1-2; 8 bases agree with TRBD1. Germline V lookup: CDR1 KGHSH, CDR2 LQKENI. The J segment lost 2 bases and the V segment lost 2 bases, leaving 13 bases of the junction unmatched. The length of the CDR3 is 18 residues. The DNA of the CDR3 is TGTGCCAGCTCACCATTCAGCGCAGGGGGCTCGCGAAACTATGGCTACACCTTC. It encodes CASSPFSAGGSRNYGYTF.

The J gene is TRBJ2-5, the V gene TRBV9, with 7 bases identical to TRBD1. CDR1 is SGDLS, CDR2 YYNGEE, per germline. The CDR3 length is 18 residues. Losses at the gene ends were 0 bases for V and 0 bases for J; bases not matched to a gene: 11. CDR3 in amino acids: CASSVGSTGVGYQETQYF. The DNA of the CDR3 is TGTGCCAGCAGCGTAGGTTCTACAGGGGTGGGGTACCAAGAGACCCAGTACTTC.

This clone was seen only once. The CDR3 reads CASSPVRREKLFF. The CDR3, as DNA: TGTGCCAGTAGCCCTGTAAGAAGGGAAAAACTGTTTTTT. The chain couples TRBV19 to TRBJ1-4; D gene unclear. The CDR3 loop spans 13 amino acids. Trimming took off 6 bases at V and 8 bases at J, with 13 bases between the two ends. The germline CDR1 and CDR2 sequences are LNHDA and SQIVND (reference sequence).

The chain combines TRBV5-1 with TRBJ2-3; 12 bases are shared with TRBD2. Germline V CDR1 and CDR2: SGHRS, YFSETQ. The CDR3 spans 15 residues. V lost 5 bases to trimming and J lost 2 bases; unmatched junction nucleotides: 3. CDR3 bases: TGCGCCAGCAGTAGACTAGCGGGGGCCACAGATACGCAGTATTTT. It specifies CASSRLAGATDTQYF.